These 24 T cell receptor beta chains were all obtained from the same sample, sequenced in a study of CXCR3-negative and CXCR3-positive naive CD8 T cells. Antigen specificity for these receptors is unknown. UMI-labeled TRB cDNA libraries were prepared by 5' RACE. TCRdb reprocessed the 5' RACE reads, with one entry per CDR3 protein and no DNA. With around 140,000 distinct CDR3 sequences in the sample, the ten largest clones hold over 0.35%. Study conclusions and caveats: Comparison of naive cells showed more hydrophobic TRB CDR3s in CXCR3-positive than in CXCR3-negative naive cells.

The sequenced material came from naive CXCR3+ CD8+ T cells from blood. Subset indicated: CD45RO-CCR7+CD27+CD95- naive CD8+ T cells expressing CXCR3 (TNR3+). The receptor set was obtained from a human donor in good health. Some clones in this sample may be carry-over from other donors' samples.

The V call is TRBV11-2, the J call TRBJ1-2; the D gene TCRdb calls, TRBD1, cannot be checked with no DNA. Looked up from germline, CDR1 is SGHAT and CDR2 is FQNNGV. CDR3 length: 13 residues. CDR3 region: CASSPWGERDYTF.

The chain couples TRBV27 to TRBJ2-1; TCRdb proposes TRBD1, but this gene call is untestable without DNA. CDR1 MNHEY and CDR2 SMNVEV come from the germline V gene (reference sequence). CDR3 length: 18 amino acids. The CDR3 spells CASSLSAWGGRFYNEQFF.

The CDR3: CASSLLTGNYKDTQYF. V is TRBV28 and J is TRBJ2-3; TCRdb lists TRBD1, though no DNA is available to test this call. The CDR3 runs to 16 residues. Germline assignment: CDR1 MDHEN and CDR2 SYDVKM.

V usage is TRBV11-2 and J usage is TRBJ1-2; checking the TCRdb D call of TRBD1 is not possible without DNA. The CDR3 is 13 amino acids. Germline assignment: CDR1 SGHAT and CDR2 FQNNGV. The CDR3 protein is CASSLGPIYGYTF.

The chain links TRBV4-2 to TRBJ1-1. The CDR3 is made up of 13 amino acids. Germline CDR1 reads LGHNA; CDR2 reads YNFKEQ. CDR3 region: CASSQERITEAFF.

The chain uses TRBV7-8 and TRBJ1-5; TCRdb indicates TRBD1, and absent DNA this call remains unverified. In germline, CDR1 is SGHVS, CDR2 FQNEAQ. The CDR3 totals 14 residues. CDR3 sequence: CASSTGRGNQPQHF.

The chain employs TRBV6-1 and TRBJ2-1; as DNA is missing, the TRBD2 call by TCRdb cannot be tested. This CDR3 spans 13 amino acids. Germline V CDR1 and CDR2: MNHNS, SASEGT. The CDR3 protein is CATRQDYLPRQFF.

This chain's CDR3 is CASSSIGLSYEQYF. V usage is TRBV5-6 and J usage is TRBJ2-7; absent DNA, TCRdb's TRBD2 call cannot be checked. Germline-derived CDR1 and CDR2 are SGHDT and YYEEEE. CDR3 length equals 14 residues.

This chain connects TRBV9 to TRBJ2-5; TCRdb designates TRBD1, a call that cannot be tested without DNA. Germline values: CDR1 SGDLS, CDR2 YYNGEE. The CDR3 is made up of 13 amino acids. The CDR3 loop reads CASRGDRQETQYF.

This sequence joins TRBV3-1 and TRBJ2-5. Germline CDR1 LGHDT, CDR2 YNNKEL (reference sequence). The CDR3 has 14 amino acids. The CDR3 spells CASSTITTDETQYF.

The rearrangement joins TRBV4-1 to TRBJ2-7; the TCRdb D gene call, TRBD2, has no DNA to confirm it. This CDR3 has 13 amino acids. CDR1 and CDR2 from the germline V gene are MGHRA and YSYEKL. CDR3 sequence reads: CASSQSGGYEQYF.

The V gene is TRBV7-9, the J gene TRBJ2-7; TCRdb gives TRBD2 as the D gene, but with no DNA this cannot be confirmed. CDR1 and CDR2 from the germline V gene are SEHNR and FQNEAQ (reference sequence). The CDR3 covers 15 residues. CDR3 sequence reads: CASSQTSGSTYEQYF.

This chain uses TRBV28 with TRBJ2-7; the D call from TCRdb, TRBD2, cannot be confirmed without DNA. This CDR3 comprises 15 residues. Germline-derived CDR1 and CDR2 are MDHEN and SYDVKM. CDR3: CASSPLAVSSYEQYF.

The rearrangement uses TRBV29-1 and TRBJ2-2; TCRdb outputs TRBD2, but without DNA this stays unchecked. The germline V gene encodes CDR1 SQVTM and CDR2 ANQGSEA. CDR3 length equals 14 residues. This CDR3 reads CSVGWTSGTGELFF.

The chain joins TRBV20-1 to TRBJ2-7; TCRdb lists TRBD2, though no DNA is available to test this call. Looked up from germline, CDR1 is DFQATT and CDR2 is SNEGSKA (reference sequence). The CDR3 is made up of 13 amino acids. The CDR3 sequence: CSAPGLADYEQYF.

V and J are TRBV14 and TRBJ2-1; TCRdb reports TRBD1, a call that lacks DNA to check it against. From germline, CDR1 is SGHDN and CDR2 FVKESK. There are 12 residues in the CDR3. This chain's CDR3 is CASSPGTVEQFF.

V usage is TRBV29-1 and J usage is TRBJ2-7; TCRdb reports TRBD1, a call that lacks DNA to check it against. The CDR3 spans 16 residues. CDR1 is SQVTM and CDR2 is ANQGSEA in the germline V gene. This CDR3 reads CSVEERLGGRDYEQYF.

The V and J genes are TRBV5-1 and TRBJ2-7; the D call from TCRdb, TRBD2, cannot be confirmed without DNA. The V gene's germline CDR1 is SGHRS and CDR2 YFSETQ. This CDR3 region has 16 residues. The CDR3 loop reads CASSLGRLAGSYEQYF.

This rearrangement joins TRBV19 to TRBJ1-2; TCRdb picks TRBD1, but there is no DNA to check that call. The CDR3 has 14 amino acids. CDR1 is LNHDA and CDR2 is SQIVND in the germline V gene (reference sequence). CDR3: CASNAGTVYYGYTF. The full variable domain, its missing parts supplied by reference TRBV19 and TRBJ1-2, is DGGITQSPKYLFRKEGQNVTLSCEQNLNHDAMYWYRQDPGQGLRLIYYSQIVNDFQKGDIAEGYSVSREKKESFPLTVTSAQKNPTAFYLCASNAGTVYYGYTFGSGTRLTVV.

This chain joins TRBV29-1 and TRBJ1-1. The germline CDR1 and CDR2 sequences are SQVTM and ANQGSEA. The CDR3 loop spans 11 amino acids. The CDR3 reads CSADRNTEAFF.

V gene TRBV10-3 combines with J gene TRBJ1-5. There are 12 residues in the CDR3. The germline V gene encodes CDR1 ENHRY and CDR2 SYGVKD. CDR3: CAISVDGQPQHF.

The V and J genes are TRBV6-2 or TRBV6-3 and TRBJ2-1. The CDR3 has 13 residues. Germline CDR1 MNHEY, CDR2 SVGEGT. CDR3: CASSYGLHNEQFF.

The CDR3 loop reads CASSQVKAGGRYNEQFF. This chain connects TRBV4-1 to TRBJ2-1; TCRdb proposes TRBD2, but this gene call is untestable without DNA. The CDR3 consists of 17 residues. Germline-derived CDR1 and CDR2 are MGHRA and YSYEKL.

The CDR3 protein is CASSLGAVNEGDTQYF. The chain couples TRBV11-1 to TRBJ2-3; TCRdb names TRBD1, which stays unverified in the absence of DNA. This CDR3 is built from 16 residues. CDR1 is SGHAT, CDR2 FQDESV, per germline (reference sequence).